This TCR beta chain derives from a study of regulatory T cells in long-lasting Graves disease. V was clipped by 5 bases and J by 7 bases, with 8 bases between them. This CDR3 comprises 11 residues. Stated time point: newly diagnosed GD, antithyroid drugs for less than 3 months. Scientists built the TCR library using RNA that was extracted from PBMCs. Details on this clonotype: The antigen is undetermined.

Arm-PCR of CDR3 regions and iRepertoire HTBI primers were used to build TCR beta libraries. TCRdb itself ran the multiplex PCR reads through MiXCR, one entry per CDR3 protein. This sample has 350,000 to 450,000 distinct CDR3 sequences; about 15% occur once, and the top ten carry over 7%. Overall study results and limits: Newly diagnosed disease favored TRBV20-1 and TRBJ2-1 over persistent disease. Small sample size may have lowered accuracy.

The sample was also reused in another study, on T cells in Graves' hyperthyroidism and ophthalmopathy.

The source is a woman aged 40 to 50 with Graves disease. The rearrangement joins TRBV12-3 or TRBV12-4 to TRBJ1-1; D gene unclear. The sequencing used peripheral blood mononuclear cells (PBMCs), collected at new diagnosis, from a patient treated with antithyroid drugs. The CDR3 nucleotides read TGTGCCAGCAGTCCCCGGATTGAAGCTTTCTTT. The encoded protein is CASSPRIEAFF.